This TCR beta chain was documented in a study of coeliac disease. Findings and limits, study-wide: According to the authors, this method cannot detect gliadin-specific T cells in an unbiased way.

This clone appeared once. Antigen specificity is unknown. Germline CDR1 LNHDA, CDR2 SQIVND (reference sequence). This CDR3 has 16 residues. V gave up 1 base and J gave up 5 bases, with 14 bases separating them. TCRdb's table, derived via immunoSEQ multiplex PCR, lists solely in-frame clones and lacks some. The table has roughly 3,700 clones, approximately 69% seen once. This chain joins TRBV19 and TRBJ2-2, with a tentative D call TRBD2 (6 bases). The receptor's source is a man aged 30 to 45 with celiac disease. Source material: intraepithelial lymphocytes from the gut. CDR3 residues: CASSIVHGGRTGELFF. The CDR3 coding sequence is TGTGCCAGTAGTATAGTTCACGGGGGACGAACCGGGGAGCTGTTTTTT.